This T cell receptor (beta chain) was sequenced during a study of T cells after yellow fever vaccination. Regarding the study as a whole: Reappearance after the booster was seen for most primary-vaccination clones, at more than 95% CD4 and more than 80% CD8.

The CDR3 has 13 residues. Trimming took 5 bases from V and 10 from J, leaving 15 bases between them. Germline V CDR1 and CDR2: SGHTA, FQGTGA. As TCR cDNA was made by 5'RACE template switching, a universal primer site and UMIs were added. Each CDR3 protein gets one entry after TCRdb re-called the 5' RACE reads with MiXCR. The sample includes 340,000 or so distinct CDR3 sequences, about 12% of them seen just once. Regarding this clonotype: The antigen is not known.

The chain employs TRBV7-3 and TRBJ2-1; TRBD1 is a possible D gene (5 bases). This specimen consisted of CD4+ T cells sorted from PBMCs, obtained 15 days after the yellow fever booster vaccination. The sequence derives from a man in his late teens or twenties who received the YFV17D yellow fever vaccine. In DNA, the CDR3 is TGTGCCAGCAGCCCCCTTAGGGGCAGCGAGCAGTTCTTC. Amino acid sequence: CASSPLRGSEQFF.